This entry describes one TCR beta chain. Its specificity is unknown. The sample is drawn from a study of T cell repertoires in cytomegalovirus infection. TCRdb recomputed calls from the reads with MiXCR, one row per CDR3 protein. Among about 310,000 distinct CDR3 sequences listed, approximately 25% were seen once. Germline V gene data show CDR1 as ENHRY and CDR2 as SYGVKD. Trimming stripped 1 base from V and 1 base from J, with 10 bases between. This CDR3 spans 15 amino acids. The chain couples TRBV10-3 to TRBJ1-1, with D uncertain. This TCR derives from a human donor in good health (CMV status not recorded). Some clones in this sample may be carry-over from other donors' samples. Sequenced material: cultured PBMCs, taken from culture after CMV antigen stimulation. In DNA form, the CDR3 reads TGTGCCATCAGTGAGTGGCCGGAGGGGAACACTGAAGCTTTCTTT. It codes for CAISEWPEGNTEAFF.